This TCR beta chain is drawn from a study of T-cell reconstitution after alpha-beta-depleted transplantation in children. During its preparation, the TCRbeta library received unique molecular identifiers. TCRdb used MiXCR to reprocess the PCR reads, holding one entry per CDR3 protein. The profile shows hundreds of thousands of distinct CDR3 sequences, over 9.5% of them singletons. The germline V gene has CDR1 SGHVS and CDR2 FQNEAQ. The V end lost 5 bases, the J end lost 6 bases, and 10 bases lay between the germline ends. There are 13 residues in the CDR3. The input for sequencing was PBMCs from the stem cell graft donor, taken from the stem cell graft. The rearrangement joins TRBV7-8 to TRBJ2-2, with unresolved D. This TCR was recovered from a human donor who donated a stem cell graft to a child with acute myeloid leukemia. The CDR3 bases are TGTGCCAGCAGCGAGCGAAGGGCCGGGGAGCTGTTTTTT. Its translation is CASSERRAGELFF.